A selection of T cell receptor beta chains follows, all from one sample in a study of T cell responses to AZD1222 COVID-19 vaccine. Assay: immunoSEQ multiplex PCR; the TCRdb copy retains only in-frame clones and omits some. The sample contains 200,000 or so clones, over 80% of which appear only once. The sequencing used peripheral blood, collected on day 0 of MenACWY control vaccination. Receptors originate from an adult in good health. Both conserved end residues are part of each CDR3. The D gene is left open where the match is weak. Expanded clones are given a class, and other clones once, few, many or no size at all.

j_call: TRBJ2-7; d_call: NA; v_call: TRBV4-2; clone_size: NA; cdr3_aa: CASSQDGMSSYEQYF; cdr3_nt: TGTGCCAGCAGCCAAGACGGTATGAGCTCCTACGAGCAGTACTTC
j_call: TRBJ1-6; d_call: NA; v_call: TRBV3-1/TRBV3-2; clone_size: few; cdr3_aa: CASGAGELNNSPLHF; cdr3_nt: TGTGCCAGCGGGGCAGGAGAACTCAATAATTCACCCCTCCACTTT
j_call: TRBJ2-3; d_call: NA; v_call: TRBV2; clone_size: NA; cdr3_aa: CASTRMGVSSTDTQYF; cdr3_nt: TGTGCCAGCACCCGAATGGGGGTTTCTAGCACAGATACGCAGTATTTT
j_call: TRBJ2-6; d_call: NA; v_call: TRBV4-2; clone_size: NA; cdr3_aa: CASSQESGSGANVLTF; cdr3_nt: TGTGCCAGCAGCCAAGAATCGGGCTCTGGGGCCAACGTCCTGACTTTC
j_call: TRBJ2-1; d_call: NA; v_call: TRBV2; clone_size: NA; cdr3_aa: CASSVGTQSSYNEQFF; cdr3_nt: TGTGCCAGCAGTGTCGGGACCCAGAGCTCCTACAATGAGCAGTTCTTC
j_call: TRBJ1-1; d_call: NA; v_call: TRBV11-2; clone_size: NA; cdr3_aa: CASSPGLNRDAFF; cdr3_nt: TGTGCCAGCAGCCCCGGACTAAACAGAGACGCTTTCTTT
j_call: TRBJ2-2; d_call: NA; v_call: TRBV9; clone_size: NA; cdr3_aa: CASSPPLRTGELFF; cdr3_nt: TGTGCCAGCAGCCCCCCCCTGAGGACCGGGGAGCTGTTTTTT
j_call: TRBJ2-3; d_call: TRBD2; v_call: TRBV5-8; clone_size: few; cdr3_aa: CASSSSGSGTDTQYF; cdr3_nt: TGTGCCAGCAGTAGTAGCGGGAGTGGTACAGATACGCAGTATTTT
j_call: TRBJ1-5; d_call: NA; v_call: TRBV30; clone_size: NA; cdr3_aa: CAWSGGLNQPQHF; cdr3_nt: TGTGCCTGGAGTGGTGGCCTCAATCAGCCCCAGCATTTT
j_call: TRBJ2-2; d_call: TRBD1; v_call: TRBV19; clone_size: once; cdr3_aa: CASSIGQGAGTGELFF; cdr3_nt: TGTGCCAGTAGTATCGGACAGGGGGCTGGGACCGGGGAGCTGTTTTTT
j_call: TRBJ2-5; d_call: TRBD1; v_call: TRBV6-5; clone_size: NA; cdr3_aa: CASRPLQGAGETQYF; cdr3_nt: TGTGCCAGCAGACCATTACAGGGGGCGGGGGAGACCCAGTACTTC
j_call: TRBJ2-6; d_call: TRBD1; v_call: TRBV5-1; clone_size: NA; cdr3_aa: CASSSGQGGWANVLTF; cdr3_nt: TGCGCCAGCAGTTCTGGACAGGGCGGATGGGCCAACGTCCTGACTTTC
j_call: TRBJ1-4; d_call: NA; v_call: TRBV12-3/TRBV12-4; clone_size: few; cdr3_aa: CATGAGRAKLFF; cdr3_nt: TGTGCCACCGGGGCGGGCAGGGCAAAACTGTTTTTT
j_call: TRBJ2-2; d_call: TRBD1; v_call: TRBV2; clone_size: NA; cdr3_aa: CAGRAGGASGELFF; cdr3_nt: TGTGCCGGGAGAGCAGGGGGCGCGAGCGGGGAGCTGTTTTTT
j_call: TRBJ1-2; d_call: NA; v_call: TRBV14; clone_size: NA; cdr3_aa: CASSQDRAGYGYTF; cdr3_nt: TGTGCCAGCAGCCAAGACAGGGCTGGCTATGGCTACACCTTC
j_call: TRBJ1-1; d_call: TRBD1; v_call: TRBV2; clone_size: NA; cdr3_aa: CASSDAGGRTEAFF; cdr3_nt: TGTGCCAGCAGCGACGCAGGGGGGCGGACTGAAGCTTTCTTT
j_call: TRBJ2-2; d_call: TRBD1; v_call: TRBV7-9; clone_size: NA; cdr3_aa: CASSSRQGNTGELFF; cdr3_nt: TGTGCCAGCAGCTCTCGACAGGGCAACACCGGGGAGCTGTTTTTT
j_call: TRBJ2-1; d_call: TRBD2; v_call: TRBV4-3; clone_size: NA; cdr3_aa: CASSPIAGGGNEQFF; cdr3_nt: TGCGCCAGCAGCCCCATAGCGGGGGGTGGGAATGAGCAGTTCTTC
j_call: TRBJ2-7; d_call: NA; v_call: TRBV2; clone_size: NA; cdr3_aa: CASRPRVYEQYF; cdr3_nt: TGTGCCAGCAGGCCCAGGGTTTACGAGCAGTACTTC
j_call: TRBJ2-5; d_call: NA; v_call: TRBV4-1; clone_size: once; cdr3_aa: CASSQGTWETQYF; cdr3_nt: TGCGCCAGCAGCCAAGGGACGTGGGAGACCCAGTACTTC
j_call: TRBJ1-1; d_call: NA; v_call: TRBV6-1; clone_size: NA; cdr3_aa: CASSEALTRTEAFF; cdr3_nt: TGTGCCAGCAGTGAAGCGCTCACGAGGACTGAAGCTTTCTTT
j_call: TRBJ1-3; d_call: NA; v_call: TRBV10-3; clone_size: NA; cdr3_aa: CAIRQAGGFGNTIYF; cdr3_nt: TGTGCCATCAGGCAGGCCGGGGGTTTTGGAAACACCATATATTTT
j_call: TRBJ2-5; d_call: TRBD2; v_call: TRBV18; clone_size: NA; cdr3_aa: CASSPAGGETPAQYF; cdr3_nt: TGTGCCAGCTCACCGGCGGGGGGCGAAACACCGGCCCAGTACTTC
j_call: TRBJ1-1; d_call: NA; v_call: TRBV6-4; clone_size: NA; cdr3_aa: CASSDTANTEAFF; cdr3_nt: TGTGCCAGCAGTGACACGGCTAACACTGAAGCTTTCTTT
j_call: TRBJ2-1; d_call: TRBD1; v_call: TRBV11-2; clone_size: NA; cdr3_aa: CASSLAGTASYNEQFF; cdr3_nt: TGTGCCAGCAGCTTAGCCGGGACAGCCTCCTACAATGAGCAGTTCTTC
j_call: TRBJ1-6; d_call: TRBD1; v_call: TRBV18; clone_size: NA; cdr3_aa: CASSPTGEDSPLHF; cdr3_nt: TGTGCCAGCTCACCGACAGGGGAGGATTCACCCCTCCACTTT
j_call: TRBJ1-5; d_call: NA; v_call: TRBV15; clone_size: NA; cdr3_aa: CATSRDRGSNQPQHF; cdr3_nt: TGTGCCACCAGCAGAGATCGGGGGAGCAATCAGCCCCAGCATTTT
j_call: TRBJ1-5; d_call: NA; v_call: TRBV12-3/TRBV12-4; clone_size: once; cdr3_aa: CASSLGEPQPQHF; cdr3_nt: TGTGCCAGCAGTTTGGGGGAACCTCAGCCCCAGCATTTT
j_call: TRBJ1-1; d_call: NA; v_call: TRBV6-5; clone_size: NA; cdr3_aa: CASRVLLNTEAFF; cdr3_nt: TGTGCCAGCAGAGTCCTTCTGAACACTGAAGCTTTCTTT
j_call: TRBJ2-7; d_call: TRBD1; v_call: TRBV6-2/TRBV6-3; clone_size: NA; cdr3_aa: CASSWGLTGGWYEQYF; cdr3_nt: TGTGCCAGCAGTTGGGGGTTGACAGGGGGCTGGTACGAGCAGTACTTC
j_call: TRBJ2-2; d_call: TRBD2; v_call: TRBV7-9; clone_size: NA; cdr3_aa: CASSTASGWNTGELFF; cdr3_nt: TGTGCCAGCAGCACGGCTAGCGGGTGGAATACCGGGGAGCTGTTTTTT
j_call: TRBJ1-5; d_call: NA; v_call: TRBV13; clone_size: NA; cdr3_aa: CASSIGTRSQPQHF; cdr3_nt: TGTGCCAGCAGCATCGGGACACGGTCTCAGCCCCAGCATTTT
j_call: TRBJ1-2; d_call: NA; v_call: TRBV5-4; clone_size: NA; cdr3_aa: CASSSKGVNYGYTF; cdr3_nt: TGTGCCAGCAGCTCGAAGGGGGTTAACTATGGCTACACCTTC